The sequence of this T cell receptor (beta chain) was determined in a study of shared T cell receptors in the human thymus. V lost 2 bases and J lost 1, with 14 bases in between. Germline V gives CDR1 LGHNA, CDR2 YSLEER. CDR3 length: 16 amino acids. Profiling relied on immunoSEQ multiplex PCR, and the TCRdb table lists in-frame clones only, not all of them. The data hold 450,000 to 650,000 clones, with about four fifths observed a single time. The data also belong to a second study, concerning human thymus T cells. That study reports: Thymic samples were excised during corrective heart operations.

Sequenced: thymocytes. This chain joins TRBV4-3 and TRBJ1-1; D not resolved. The sequence was obtained from a boy younger than two with a congenital heart defect. In nucleotides, the CDR3 is TGCGCCAGCAGCCAAAAGATATCCAGGTCGAACACTGAAGCTTTCTTT. This encodes CASSQKISRSNTEAFF.